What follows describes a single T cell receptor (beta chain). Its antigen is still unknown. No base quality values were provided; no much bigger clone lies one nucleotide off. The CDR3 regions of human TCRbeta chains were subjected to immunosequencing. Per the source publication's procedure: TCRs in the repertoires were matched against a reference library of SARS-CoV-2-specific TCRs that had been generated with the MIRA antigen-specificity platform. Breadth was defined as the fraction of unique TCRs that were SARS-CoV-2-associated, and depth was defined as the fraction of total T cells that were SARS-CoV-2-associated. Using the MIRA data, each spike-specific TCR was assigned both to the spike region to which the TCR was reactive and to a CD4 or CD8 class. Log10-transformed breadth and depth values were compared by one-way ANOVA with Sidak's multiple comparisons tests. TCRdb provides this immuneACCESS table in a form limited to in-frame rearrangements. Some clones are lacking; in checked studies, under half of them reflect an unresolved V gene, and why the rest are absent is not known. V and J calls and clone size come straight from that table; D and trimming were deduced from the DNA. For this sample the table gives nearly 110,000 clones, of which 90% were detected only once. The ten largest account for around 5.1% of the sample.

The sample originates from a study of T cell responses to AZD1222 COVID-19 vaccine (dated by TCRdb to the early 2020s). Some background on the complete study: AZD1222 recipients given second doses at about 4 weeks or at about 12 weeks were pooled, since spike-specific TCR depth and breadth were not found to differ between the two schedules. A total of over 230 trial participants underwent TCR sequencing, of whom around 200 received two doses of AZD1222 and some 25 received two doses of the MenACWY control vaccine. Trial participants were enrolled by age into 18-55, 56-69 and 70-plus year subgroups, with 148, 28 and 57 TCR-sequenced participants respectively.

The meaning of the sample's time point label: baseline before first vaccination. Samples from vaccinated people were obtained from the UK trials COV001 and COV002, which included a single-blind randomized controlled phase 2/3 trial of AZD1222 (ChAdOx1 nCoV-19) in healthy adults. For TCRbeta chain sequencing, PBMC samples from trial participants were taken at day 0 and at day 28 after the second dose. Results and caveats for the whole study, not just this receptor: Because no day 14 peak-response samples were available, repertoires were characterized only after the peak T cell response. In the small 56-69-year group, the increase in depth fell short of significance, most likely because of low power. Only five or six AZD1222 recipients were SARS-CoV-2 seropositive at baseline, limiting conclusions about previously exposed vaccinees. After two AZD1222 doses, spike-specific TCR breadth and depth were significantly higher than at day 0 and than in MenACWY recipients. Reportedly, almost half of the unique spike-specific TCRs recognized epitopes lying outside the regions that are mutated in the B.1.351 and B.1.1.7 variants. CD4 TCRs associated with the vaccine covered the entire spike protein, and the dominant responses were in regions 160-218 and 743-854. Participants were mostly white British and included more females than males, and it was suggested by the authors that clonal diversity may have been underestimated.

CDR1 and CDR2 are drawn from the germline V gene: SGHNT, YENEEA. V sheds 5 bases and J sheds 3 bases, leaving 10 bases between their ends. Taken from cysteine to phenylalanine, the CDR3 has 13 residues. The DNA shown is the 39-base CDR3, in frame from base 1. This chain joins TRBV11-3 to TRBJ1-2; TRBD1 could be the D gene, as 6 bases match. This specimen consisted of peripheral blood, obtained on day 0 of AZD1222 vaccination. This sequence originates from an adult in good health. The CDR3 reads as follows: CASSRRGYYGYTF. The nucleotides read TGTGCCAGCAGCCGGAGGGGGTACTATGGCTACACCTTC.